These 4 T cell receptor beta chains originate from one sample sequenced in a study of vaccination and CD4 T cells after COVID-19. The antigens of these receptors remain unknown. With the Oncomine TCR Beta short-read assay, DNA from cultured CD4+ T cells was sequenced. TCRdb ran MiXCR on the PCR reads and lists one entry per CDR3 protein. Of some 25,000 distinct CDR3 sequences listed, less than 70% are singletons. Treatment in this sample: approximately 11-day PBMC culture with coronavirus spike peptide pools or control peptides (ViraFEST assay). Sequencing was carried out using CD4+ T cells from blood, cultured in vitro. All receptors come from a human donor who had recovered from COVID-19.

The CDR3 sequence: CATSRTGAYEQYF. The CDR3 DNA is TGTGCCACCAGTCGGACAGGGGCATACGAGCAGTACTTC. V is TRBV24-1 and J is TRBJ2-7; 9 positions agree with TRBD1. The CDR3 runs 13 residues. Germline values: CDR1 KGHDR, CDR2 SFDVKD. J lost 4 bases, V lost 6 bases, and 3 bases had no gene match.

V is TRBV20-1 and J is TRBJ1-2; D may be TRBD1 (5 bases). CDR3 length equals 14 residues. Germline V lookup: CDR1 DFQATT, CDR2 SNEGSKA (reference sequence). V was trimmed by 2 bases and J by 5 bases, leaving 15 bases between them. Written as DNA, the CDR3 is TGCAGTGCTAGATTCTCTACCAGGGATTATGGCTACACCTTC. Translating gives CSARFSTRDYGYTF.

The chain couples TRBV7-3 to TRBJ2-1; D perhaps matches TRBD1 (5 bases). Trimming stripped 1 base from V and 15 bases from J, with 13 bases between. This CDR3 spans 12 amino acids. CDR1 is SGHTA and CDR2 is FQGTGA in the germline V gene. The CDR3 spells CASSLMDNPLFF. Here the CDR3 DNA reads TGTGCCAGCAGCTTAATGGACAATCCTCTGTTCTTC.

The chain has TRBV7-6 and TRBJ2-7; 16 bases line up with TRBD2. V gave up 1 base and J gave up 4 bases; unmatched junction bases: 10. CDR3 length equals 19 residues. Germline CDR1 and CDR2: SGHVS and FNYEAQ. The DNA for the CDR3 is TGTGCCAGCAGCTTAGGCGGGACTAGCGGGAGGGCGCGGGGGTACGAGCAGTACTTC. It translates to CASSLGGTSGRARGYEQYF.